This TCR beta chain emerged from a study of cytomegalovirus exposure and HLA in healthy donors (dated 2017 in TCRdb). In the study overall: According to an earlier analysis of a few hundred of the donors, 200 million or so T cells yielded roughly 110 million unique TCR beta sequences and more than 250 Gb of sequence data. An early release that covered about 600 HLA-typed donors contained around 300 gigabases of sequencing data and tens of millions of unique TCR sequences. Among the approximately 420 genotyped donors, around 81% belonged to the genetic ancestry cluster associated with self-reported Caucasian donors. The study aimed to test whether cataloging public T cell receptors could reveal signatures of past pathogen exposure. Using immunosequencing, the study profiled T cell repertoires from 666 subjects and related those repertoires to cytomegalovirus serostatus. A separate validation cohort of over 95 different subjects was used in addition to the roughly 700-subject first cohort. High-throughput TCR immunosequencing, statistical association of individual TCRs with disease status, and machine learning were combined to predict cytomegalovirus infection status. A later analysis re-analyzed previously published TCR beta repertoires from several hundred donors and added high-resolution HLA genotyping to study TCR occurrence patterns. The later analysis used no new phenotypic data to find candidate immune exposures, relying instead on TCR beta sequences and their occurrence across donors. An earlier analysis of some 600 of the donors applied high-throughput TCR beta sequencing to assess whether each TCR beta V gene segment acted as functional or pseudogenic. Alongside the repertoire data, information on donor age, sex, ethnicity and CMV serostatus was compiled. In a later genetic analysis, genome-wide SNP genotypes for 398 of the 666 donors were used, and that subset was treated as a discovery cohort. Every discovery cohort repertoire had been produced on one sequencing platform. HLA typing covered class I and class II loci at four-digit resolution. The number of typed donors differed by locus: 629-630 for A, B, C, DRB1 and DQB1; some 500 for DQA1; 606 for DPA1; and about 470 for DPB1. Because of strong linkage in the cohort, a few DR-DQ haplotypes were treated as single units for association and clustering. Among about 360 genotyped donors of the cohort, an average of approximately 250,000 unique TCR beta nucleotide sequences were sequenced per donor, 15% to 20% of them non-productive. Points the paper makes about the study in general: In this cohort, only TCR beta chains were sequenced, and detectable features were limited by the absence of alpha or paired-chain data. Because HLA typing was missing for some donors at each locus, association tests included only the typed subset. The classifier was reported to diagnose cytomegalovirus status with high specificity and sensitivity in both the original and validation cohorts. A further reported finding was that TCR beta sequences accurately predicted the HLA-A and HLA-B alleles for most subjects in the first cohort. Compared with the roughly 670-donor mean, donors in an Asian-associated ancestry cluster had fewer N-insertions in productive TCRs, according to a later genetic analysis. Correlated functional status among segregating V segments might reflect linkage disequilibrium, but an unknown experimental factor could not be ruled out. CMV serostatus was the only immune exposure information available for the cohort. A later analysis reported that several top co-occurrence clusters appeared linked to parvovirus B19, influenza, CMV and Epstein-Barr virus. An association between a missense DCLRE1C variant and V-gene and J-gene trimming of TCR beta chains was found in a later genetic analysis and replicated in an independent cohort. Compared with equally common non-associated chains, HLA-associated TCR beta chains in a later analysis were more clonally expanded and had lower generation probabilities. An earlier analysis of some 590 of the donors showed that most TCR beta V segments appeared in productive rearrangements either about 87% or about 30% of the time, which broadly matched IMGT annotations. A group of highly shared sequence variants was considered likely to be a technical artifact of the sequencing pipeline. The study listed 150 to 200 TCR beta chains as associated with cytomegalovirus. According to a later analysis, TCR association rates differed among HLA loci, with DRB1 alleles showing the most associated TCRs and HLA-C alleles showing the fewest. A later analysis found that most CMV-associated TCR beta chains appeared HLA-restricted, with HLA associations seemingly driven largely by CMV exposure. Sequencing depth was assumed to be roughly uniform across donors in the presence/absence analyses, though that assumption may not hold. Some IMGT-functional V segments, including TRBV6-2 and TRBV6-3, could not be distinguished by the 87-base-pair reads and were therefore excluded. In vitro tests confirmed that a few of the cytomegalovirus-associated TCR beta chains recognize cytomegalovirus antigens. Most TCR sequences were seen in very few donors, while some public TCRs were found in many individuals. Strong co-occurrence of HLA alleles, especially DR and DQ, made assigning TCR associations to individual alleles difficult. A later analysis associated 16,951 TCR beta sequences with specific HLA alleles at a false discovery rate of 0.05. Because counts were too low, around 18 rarely observed V segments, including chromosome 9 orphons, were left out of the earlier analysis of some 640 of the donors. The authors suggested that the approach could potentially be extended to other disease states and immunological phenotypes.

Library prep was done by the immunoSEQ multiplex PCR assay. A mixture of 60 forward primers for TCR Vbeta segments and 13 reverse primers for TCR Jbeta segments was used in the multiplex PCR. A multiplex PCR assay on genomic DNA amplified the CDR3 region of rearranged TCR beta genes. On the Illumina HiSeq System, the amplified TCR beta libraries were sequenced as 87-base-pair reads. The published analysis was carried out like this. Across the 500 to 850 repertoires, a later analysis counted 80 million or so unique TCR beta chains, roughly 11 million of which were shared by at least two donors. Raw reads were error-corrected and collapsed into unique sequences with a nearest-neighbor algorithm that merged closely related sequences to remove PCR and sequencing errors. Alignment of CDR3 sequences to IMGT reference sequences was used to assign V, D and J gene segments. For a sequence to be retained, at least a six-nucleotide match to both a V gene segment and a J gene segment was required. Rearrangements were classified as productive when the CDR3 lacked stop codons and remained in frame with V and J, and all other rearrangements were classified as non-productive. CDR3 was defined by IMGT convention, running from the second conserved V-encoded cysteine to the conserved J-encoded phenylalanine. The earlier analysis of some 550 of the donors excluded any sequence lacking an unambiguous match to a single V gene segment. An earlier analysis of roughly 590 of the donors called V segments functional above 56.7% productive rearrangements and segregating when the between-donor standard deviation exceeded 5%. A statistical classification framework was built to diagnose cytomegalovirus status from the catalog of TCR beta chain sequences. V and J gene assignment, in a later analysis, came from comparing TCR nucleotide sequences with IMGT/GENE-DB human TR gene sequences. The TCRdist pipeline was used in a later analysis to assign CDR3 sequences and most-parsimonious VDJ recombination scenarios. In a later analysis, every TCR beta chain was defined by the combination of its CDR3 amino acid sequence and its V-gene family, and reads without a unique V-gene family were dropped. As a way to deal with suspected cross-contamination and a sequencing artifact, a later analysis dropped 450 to 700 nucleotide sequences that were highly shared and had low generation probability. In a later analysis, a clonal expansion index was calculated for each public chain from normalized within-repertoire ranks of inferred template counts. Generation probabilities in a later analysis came from a VDJ recombination model fitted to out-of-frame rearrangements, and those results were checked against IGoR. Hypergeometric tests were used in a later analysis to score TCR-TCR, TCR-HLA and TCR-CMV co-occurrence, with a repertoire-size bias correction applied to the TCR pairs. False discovery rates were estimated in a later analysis by permuting HLA or CMV assignments 20 times. A later analysis grouped co-occurring TCRs with DBSCAN, adding TCRdist sequence similarity when clustering within HLA-allele-positive subsets. For co-occurrence clustering, repertoires with fewer than 30,000 or more than 120,000 public chains were excluded, along with a handful of repertoires with anomalous nucleotide sharing. TCRdb limited this immuneACCESS table to in-frame rearrangements with V and J called. A share of clones is missing; checked studies link under half to unresolved V genes, and the rest is unexplained. V, J and clone size derive from that table, while D and trimming were established from the DNA sequence. This sample has under 150,000 clones in its table, and 75% to 85% of those were observed once. Roughly 6% of the sample rests with the top ten.

About this clone: What antigen it recognizes has not been identified. One base away there is no much larger clone; base qualities are not given.

The cohort was made up of several hundred healthy bone marrow donors. Cohort members were all nominally healthy when sampled, although unrecorded immune exposures were likely present. The donor tested CMV seropositive and was one of the 289 seropositive cohort members. A peripheral blood sample was collected from each donor, and TCR beta sequencing was performed on peripheral blood mononuclear cells. The Qiagen DNeasy Blood Extraction Kit was used to extract genomic DNA from the blood cell samples. From V the trimming removes 7 bases and from J it removes 6 bases, while the gene matches leave 6 bases of the junction unaccounted for. The germline V gene encodes CDR1 LNHDA and CDR2 SQIVND (reference sequence). Measured from the cysteine to the phenylalanine, the CDR3 is 13 residues long. Only the CDR3 region is kept as DNA, spanning 39 bases read in frame from base 1.

The V gene is TRBV19 and the J gene is TRBJ1-5; 7 nucleotides in the junction match TRBD1. The sample comprised PBMCs. This clonotype originated in a woman in her thirties or forties in good health and CMV-seropositive. The DNA sequence is as follows: TGTGCCAGTACCGCAAACAGGGGTCAGCCCCAGCATTTT. The translation is CASTANRGQPQHF.